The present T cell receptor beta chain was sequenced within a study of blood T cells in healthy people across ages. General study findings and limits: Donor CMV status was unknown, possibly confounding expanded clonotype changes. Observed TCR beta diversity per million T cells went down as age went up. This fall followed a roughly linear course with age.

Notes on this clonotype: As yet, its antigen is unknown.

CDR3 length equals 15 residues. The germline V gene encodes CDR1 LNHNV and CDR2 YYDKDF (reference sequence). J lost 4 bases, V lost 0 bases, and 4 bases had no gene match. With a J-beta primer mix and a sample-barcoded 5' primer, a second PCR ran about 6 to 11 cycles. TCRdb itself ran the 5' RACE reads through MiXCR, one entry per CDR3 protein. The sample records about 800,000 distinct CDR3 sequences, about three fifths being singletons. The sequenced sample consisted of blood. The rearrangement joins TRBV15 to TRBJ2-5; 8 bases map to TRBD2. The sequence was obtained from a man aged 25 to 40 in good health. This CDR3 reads CATSRESGRVETQYF. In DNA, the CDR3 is TGTGCCACCAGCAGAGAAAGCGGGAGAGTAGAGACCCAGTACTTC.